The T cell receptor (beta chain) under discussion was sequenced for a study of T cells in Graves' hyperthyroidism and ophthalmopathy. From RNA transcripts, TCR beta CDR3 regions were amplified. When the TCR CDR3 underwent first-round RT-PCR, the HTBI primer set was used. Using its own MiXCR run on the multiplex PCR reads, TCRdb lists one record per CDR3 protein. In the table there are about 680,000 distinct CDR3 sequences, roughly a third of which are singletons. Sequenced material: blood. The clonotype comes from a woman between 35 and 50 years old with Graves' hyperthyroidism.

The CDR3 protein is CAIIRQVGSNQPQHF. The CDR3 DNA sequence: TGTGCCATCATCCGCCAGGTAGGAAGCAATCAGCCCCAGCATTTT. The rearrangement links TRBV10-3 to TRBJ1-5; D is unclear. Trimming stripped 7 bases from V and 1 base from J, with 14 bases between. Germline CDR1 reads ENHRY; CDR2 reads SYGVKD. This CDR3 contains 15 residues.